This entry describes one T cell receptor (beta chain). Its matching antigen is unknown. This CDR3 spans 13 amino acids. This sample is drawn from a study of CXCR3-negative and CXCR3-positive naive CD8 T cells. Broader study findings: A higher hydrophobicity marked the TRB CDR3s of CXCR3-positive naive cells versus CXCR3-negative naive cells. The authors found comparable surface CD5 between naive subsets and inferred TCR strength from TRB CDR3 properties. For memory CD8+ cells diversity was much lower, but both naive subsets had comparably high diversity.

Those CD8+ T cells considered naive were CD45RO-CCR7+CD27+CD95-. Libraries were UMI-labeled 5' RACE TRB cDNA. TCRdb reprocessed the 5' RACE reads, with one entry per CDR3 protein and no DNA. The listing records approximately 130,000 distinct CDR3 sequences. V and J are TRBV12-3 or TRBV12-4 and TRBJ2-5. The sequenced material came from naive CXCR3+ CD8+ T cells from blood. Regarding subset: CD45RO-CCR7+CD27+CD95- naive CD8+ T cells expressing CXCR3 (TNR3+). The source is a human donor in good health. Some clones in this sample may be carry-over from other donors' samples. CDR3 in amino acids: CASSLFVGETQYF.